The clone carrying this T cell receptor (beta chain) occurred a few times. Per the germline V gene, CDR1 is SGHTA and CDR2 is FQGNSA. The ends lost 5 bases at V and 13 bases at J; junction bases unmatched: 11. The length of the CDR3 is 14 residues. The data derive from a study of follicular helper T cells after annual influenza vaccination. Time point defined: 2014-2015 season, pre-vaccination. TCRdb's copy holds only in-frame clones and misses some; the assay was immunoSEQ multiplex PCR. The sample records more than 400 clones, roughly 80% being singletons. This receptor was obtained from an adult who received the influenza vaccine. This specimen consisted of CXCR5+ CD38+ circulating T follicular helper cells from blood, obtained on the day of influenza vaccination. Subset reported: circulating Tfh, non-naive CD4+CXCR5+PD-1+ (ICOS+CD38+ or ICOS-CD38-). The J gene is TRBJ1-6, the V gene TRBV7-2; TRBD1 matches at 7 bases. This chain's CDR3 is CASSTPTGILPLHF. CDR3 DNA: TGTGCCAGCAGCACACCGACAGGGATCCTCCCCCTCCACTTT. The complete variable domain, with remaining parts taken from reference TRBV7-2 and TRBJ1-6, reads GAGVSQSPSNKVTEKGKDVELRCDPISGHTALYWYRQSLGQGLEFLIYFQGNSAPDKSGLPSDRFSAERTGGSVSTLTIQRTQQEDSAVYLCASSTPTGILPLHFGNGTRLTVT.